A single sample is the source of the 2 T cell receptor beta chains below, sequenced in a study of regulatory T cells in long-lasting Graves disease. As for time point: newly diagnosed GD, antithyroid drugs for less than 3 months. Following extraction of RNA from PBMCs, that RNA was used to make the TCR library. Arm-PCR with iRepertoire HTBI primers amplified the CDR3 regions for these TCR beta libraries. TCRdb processed the multiplex PCR reads anew with MiXCR; each CDR3 protein has one entry. Of hundreds of thousands of distinct CDR3 sequences listed, less than 15% are singletons. The same sample was also studied in work on T cells in Graves' hyperthyroidism and ophthalmopathy.

The material sequenced was peripheral blood mononuclear cells (PBMCs), taken at new diagnosis, from a patient treated with antithyroid drugs. The origin of the receptors is a man aged 25 to 45 with Graves disease.

This clonotype was picked up many times. This rearrangement joins TRBV3-1 to TRBJ2-5, with 10 positions matching TRBD2. The V and J ends lost 2 bases and 4 bases, in that order; junction bases with no gene match: 1. The CDR3 runs 14 residues. CDR1 LGHDT and CDR2 YNNKEL come from the germline V gene (reference sequence). This CDR3 reads CASSQSSGGETQYF. The CDR3 coding sequence is TGTGCCAGCAGCCAATCTAGCGGGGGAGAGACCCAGTACTTC.

The chain couples TRBV9 to TRBJ2-5; D might be TRBD1 (6 bases). V lost 4 bases, J lost 7 bases, and 14 bases lay in between. This CDR3 has 13 residues. Germline assignment: CDR1 SGDLS and CDR2 YYNGEE. The DNA for the CDR3 is TGTGCCAGCAGCCCCAGGACAGCAGTGACCCAGTACTTC. It specifies CASSPRTAVTQYF.